This TCR beta chain was captured by sequencing in a study of CD8 T cells in ankylosing spondylitis. The study's findings and limits: Certain motif variants had earlier been reported in reactive arthritis synovial fluid and blood. What seemed typical of ankylosing spondylitis blood was a TCR beta motif built from roughly eight highly homologous variants. CD8+ cells made up the disease-linked clones, which were relatively rare in peripheral blood.

This clonotype was counted a few times. Its target is unknown. CDR1 MDHEN and CDR2 SYDVKM come from the germline V gene. The CDR3 is 14 residues long. V lost 4 bases and J lost 6, with 16 bases in between. Making the TCR beta libraries involved quantitative 5'-RACE with molecular barcodes. TCRdb ran MiXCR on the 5' RACE reads and lists one entry per CDR3 protein. This sample has approximately 300,000 distinct CDR3 sequences, with about 20% found just once. The receptor was isolated from a male donor with ankylosing spondylitis or in good health (not recorded which). This sequence joins TRBV28 and TRBJ2-7; the D gene is possibly TRBD2 (6 bases). The source material was blood, either unsorted or a sorted T cell fraction (not recorded which). CDR3 in DNA: TGTGCCAGCAGTTCCGTGGCGGGGAACCCCGAGCAGTACGTC. Protein: CASSSVAGNPEQYV.